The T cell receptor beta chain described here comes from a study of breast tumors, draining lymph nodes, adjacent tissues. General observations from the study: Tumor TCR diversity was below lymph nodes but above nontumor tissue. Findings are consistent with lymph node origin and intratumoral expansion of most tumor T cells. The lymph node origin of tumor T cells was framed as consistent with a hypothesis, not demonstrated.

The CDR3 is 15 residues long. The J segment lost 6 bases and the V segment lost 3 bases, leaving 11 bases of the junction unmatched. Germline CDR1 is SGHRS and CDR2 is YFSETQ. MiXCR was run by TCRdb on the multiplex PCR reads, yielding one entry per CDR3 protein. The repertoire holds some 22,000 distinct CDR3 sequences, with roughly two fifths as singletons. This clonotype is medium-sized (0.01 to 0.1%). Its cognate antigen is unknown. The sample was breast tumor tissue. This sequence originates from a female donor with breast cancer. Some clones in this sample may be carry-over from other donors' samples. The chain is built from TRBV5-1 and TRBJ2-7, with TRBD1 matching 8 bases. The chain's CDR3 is CASSSRQGIGREQYF. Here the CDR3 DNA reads TGCGCCAGCAGCTCTAGACAGGGGATCGGACGCGAGCAGTACTTC. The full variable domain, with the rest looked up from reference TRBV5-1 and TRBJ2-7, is KAGVTQTPRYLIKTRGQQVTLSCSPISGHRSVSWYQQTPGQGLQFLFEYFSETQRNKGNFPGRFSGRQFSNSRSEMNVSTLELGDSALYLCASSSRQGIGREQYFGPGTRLTVT.